The TCR beta chain under discussion was sequenced for a study of blood T cell repertoires in COVID-19. Looked up from germline, CDR1 is SQVTM and CDR2 is ANQGSEA. Trimming took 3 bases from V and 1 from J; bases not matched to a gene: 6. This CDR3 is built from 14 residues. Sequencing used immunoSEQ multiplex PCR; TCRdb keeps in-frame clones, though not all of them. The sample shows roughly 15,000 clones, roughly 89% of them seen only once. V usage is TRBV29-1 and J usage is TRBJ2-7; the match to TRBD1 covers 7 bases. Sequencing was carried out using peripheral blood. This receptor was obtained from a man aged 50 or older with active COVID-19. CDR3 loop: CSVETGTASYEQYF. The CDR3 DNA reads as TGCAGCGTTGAGACGGGGACAGCGTCCTACGAGCAGTACTTC.